This T cell receptor (beta chain) was captured in a study of CD8 T cells in ankylosing spondylitis. Study results and caveats: A motif of eight or nine highly homologous TCR beta variants was seen as apparently characteristic of ankylosing spondylitis blood. There was reportedly significant enrichment of clones that were disease-linked in matched ankylosing spondylitis synovial fluid. With a CD8+ phenotype, disease-linked clones were relatively rare in peripheral blood.

This clonotype was found many times. The antigen is unknown. The authors made TCR beta libraries by quantitative 5'-RACE with molecular barcodes. TCRdb called the 5' RACE reads again in MiXCR, with one record for every CDR3 protein. The profile shows fewer than 80,000 distinct CDR3 sequences, approximately 5% of them singletons. Sequencing was done on a sample of blood, either unsorted or a sorted T cell fraction (not recorded which). This receptor was obtained from a male donor with ankylosing spondylitis or in good health (not recorded which).

The CDR3 is CSAMLAGGPEQYF. The CDR3 bases are TGCAGTGCTATGCTCGCGGGGGGGCCCGAGCAGTACTTC. J is TRBJ2-7 and V is TRBV20-1; 9 bases are a match to TRBD2. This CDR3 is built from 13 residues. The germline V gene encodes CDR1 DFQATT and CDR2 SNEGSKA (reference sequence). Trimming cost V 4 bases and J 6 bases; bases outside gene matches: 7.